These 18 T cell receptor beta chains were sequenced from one sample in a study of T cell repertoires in cytomegalovirus infection. Antigens of these TCRs are unknown. In TCRdb, the reads were re-called with MiXCR into one record per CDR3 protein. The top ten clones hold 11% to 15% of a sample with fewer than 1,000,000 distinct CDR3 sequences, about a third of them seen once. The sequences come from cultured CD8+ T cells from PBMCs, collected from culture after CMV antigen stimulation. These receptors were collected from a human donor in good health (CMV status not recorded). Some clones in this sample may be carry-over from other donors' samples.

As for this clonotype: A single base separates this from a much larger clone, so it may be a read error. V is TRBV5-5 and J is TRBJ2-1, with D uncertain. Germline CDR1 reads SGHKS; CDR2 reads YYEKEE (reference sequence). The CDR3 runs to 12 residues. V shed 4 bases and J shed 7 bases, with 9 bases lying between them. The DNA of the CDR3 is TGTGCCAGCAGCGTGGGGTGGAATGAGCAGTTCTTC. Protein: CASSVGWNEQFF.

The rearrangement joins TRBV9 to TRBJ2-5; TRBD2 matches at 15 bases. Germline CDR1 SGDLS, CDR2 YYNGEE. The CDR3 contains 19 residues. After removal of 7 bases from V and 1 base from J, the junction contained 14 bases not matched to a gene. The CDR3 here is CASLGLAGGYFCAQETQYF. DNA of the CDR3: TGTGCCAGCTTGGGACTAGCGGGGGGCTACTTCTGCGCCCAAGAGACCCAGTACTTC.

V usage is TRBV9 and J usage is TRBJ2-1; a weak D match, TRBD1 (6 bases). Trimming removed 3 bases from V and 2 bases from J, with 24 bases in between. CDR1 is SGDLS, CDR2 YYNGEE, per germline. The CDR3 runs to 19 residues. As DNA, the CDR3 is TGTGCCAGCAGCGGACTCCCCCCCTTTGGCAGGGGACCCTACAATGAGCAGTTCTTC. Protein sequence: CASSGLPPFGRGPYNEQFF.

The genes are TRBV7-9 and TRBJ2-3, with D perhaps being TRBD1 or TRBD2 (5 bases each). Germline CDR1 SEHNR, CDR2 FQNEAQ (reference sequence). The CDR3 sequence is 13 residues long. V lost 6 bases and J lost 6, with 13 bases in between. The CDR3 nucleotides are TGTGCCAGCAGTCCTCCCGAGGGGGATACGCAGTATTTT. Translating it yields CASSPPEGDTQYF.

The chain links TRBV4-1 to TRBJ1-5; 7 bases align to TRBD1. V shed 5 bases and J 2 bases; nucleotides not matched to a gene: 12. This CDR3 spans 17 amino acids. CDR1 and CDR2 (germline): MGHRA, YSYEKL. CDR3 in DNA: TGCGCCAGCAGCAAGGGGAGAGGGGGCGAGGGCAATCAGCCCCAGCATTTT. Protein sequence: CASSKGRGGEGNQPQHF.

V is TRBV20-1 and J is TRBJ2-1, with D possibly matching TRBD2 (5 bases). Deletions cut 0 bases from V and 3 bases from J, with 12 bases between. Germline V gives CDR1 DFQATT, CDR2 SNEGSKA (reference sequence). This CDR3 comprises 15 residues. The CDR3 sequence is CSAREGASYYNEQFF. The CDR3 bases are TGCAGTGCTAGAGAAGGCGCTAGCTACTACAATGAGCAGTTCTTC.

There are many counts of this clonotype. V is TRBV7-6 and J is TRBJ1-1, with D unclear. Germline values: CDR1 SGHVS, CDR2 FNYEAQ. This CDR3 spans 15 amino acids. V was shortened by 1 base and J by 3 bases, with 12 bases between the two germline ends. CDR3 in DNA: TGTGCCAGCAGCTTAGAGGGTCCACAGTACACTGAAGCTTTCTTT. It translates to CASSLEGPQYTEAFF.

This clonotype occurred a few times. The V gene is TRBV19, the J gene TRBJ2-3, with 9 bases lining up with TRBD1. Unmatched junction bases numbered 10, after V lost 3 bases and J lost 6 bases. CDR3 size: 16 residues. Germline V gene sequence: CDR1 LNHDA, CDR2 SQIVND (reference sequence). The CDR3 protein is CASSIYGTGSIDTQYF. Here the CDR3 DNA reads TGTGCCAGTAGTATTTACGGGACAGGGAGCATCGATACGCAGTATTTT.

This chain uses TRBV7-9 with TRBJ2-1, with TRBD1 as a possible D gene (6 bases). The CDR3 has 16 residues. V lost 1 base to trimming and J lost 7 bases, with 17 bases between them. The V gene's germline CDR1 is SEHNR and CDR2 FQNEAQ (reference sequence). CDR3: CASSLDQGPVWNEQFF. The DNA of the CDR3 is TGTGCCAGCAGCTTAGATCAGGGGCCCGTCTGGAATGAGCAGTTCTTC.

This clonotype was counted many times. The V call is TRBV7-2, the J call TRBJ2-1; D might be TRBD1 or TRBD2, each matching 5 bases. The germline V and J ends were trimmed by 5 bases and 0 bases, with 8 bases remaining between them. The germline CDR1 and CDR2 sequences are SGHTA and FQGNSA. The CDR3 totals 14 residues. The CDR3 here is CASSRDRSYNEQFF. CDR3 coding DNA: TGTGCCAGCAGCCGGGACCGCTCCTACAATGAGCAGTTCTTC.

V and J are TRBV12-5 and TRBJ2-7, with 8 bases fitting TRBD2. Per germline, CDR1 LGHNT and CDR2 FRNRAP. The ends lost 6 bases at V and 2 bases at J; junction bases unmatched: 12. The CDR3 is 16 residues long. Here the CDR3 DNA reads TGTGCTAGTGGGTTCTTCACCGGGGGGGGCCCCTACGAGCAGTACTTC. Encoded protein: CASGFFTGGGPYEQYF. Full variable domain (rest looked up from reference TRBV12-5 and TRBJ2-7): DARVTQTPRHKVTEMGQEVTMRCQPILGHNTVFWYRQTMMQGLELLAYFRNRAPLDDSGMPKDRFSAEMPDATLATLKIQPSEPRDSAVYFCASGFFTGGGPYEQYFGPGTRLTVT.

This chain links TRBV12-3 or TRBV12-4 with TRBJ1-2, with D tentatively TRBD1 (5 bases). V was cut by 7 bases and J by 2 bases, with 14 bases left in between. The CDR3 covers 14 residues. Written as DNA, the CDR3 is TGTGCCAGCACCGTCTCGGGGACGAACTATGGCTACACCTTC. Protein product: CASTVSGTNYGYTF.

This clonotype has only a few counts. The chain recombines TRBV28 with TRBJ2-5, with 15 nucleotides matching TRBD2. Germline CDR1 is MDHEN and CDR2 is SYDVKM. V was clipped by 5 bases and J by 0 bases; unmatched bases: 25. The CDR3 is 24 residues long. The CDR3 is CASSVGVTPGRTSGGERYQETQYF. The CDR3 nucleotides are TGTGCCAGCAGTGTTGGGGTCACCCCGGGCCGGACTAGCGGGGGGGAGAGGTACCAAGAGACCCAGTACTTC.

This chain uses TRBV12-3 or TRBV12-4 with TRBJ2-6; D possibly corresponds to TRBD2 (6 bases). Trimming cost V 8 bases and J 4 bases, with 12 bases left between them. The CDR3 runs to 14 residues. The CDR3 protein is CASRGALGANVLTF. The CDR3 DNA reads TGTGCCAGCCGCGGGGCCTTGGGGGCCAACGTCCTGACTTTC.

This chain connects TRBV9 to TRBJ2-1; D assignment may be TRBD1 or TRBD2 (7 bases each). Looked up from germline, CDR1 is SGDLS and CDR2 is YYNGEE. Trimming removed 0 bases from V and 2 bases from J, with 21 bases in between. This CDR3 is 19 amino acids long. The CDR3 DNA follows: TGTGCCAGCAGCGTAGAGGGAGGGGCACAGGGGCTTGCCTACAATGAGCAGTTCTTC. It encodes CASSVEGGAQGLAYNEQFF.

This clonotype was seen many times. V gene TRBV7-9 combines with J gene TRBJ1-3; the match to TRBD1 covers 12 bases. The CDR3 has 18 residues. The V gene end was trimmed by 5 bases and the J gene end by 0 bases; junction bases not matched to a gene: 8. Germline assignment: CDR1 SEHNR and CDR2 FQNEAQ (reference sequence). CDR3 protein: CASSDRDRGPYSGNTIYF. The CDR3 bases are TGTGCCAGCAGCGACCGGGACAGGGGGCCTTACTCTGGAAACACCATATATTTT.

The chain employs TRBV12-3 or TRBV12-4 and TRBJ1-5, with a tentative D call TRBD1 (5 bases). V was pared by 1 base and J by 6 bases, with 13 bases between. This CDR3 spans 15 amino acids. CDR3 sequence: CASSLGEEGRQPQHF. For the CDR3, the DNA is TGTGCCAGCAGTTTAGGCGAGGAGGGGCGTCAGCCCCAGCATTTT.

This chain links TRBV6-1 with TRBJ1-5; D gene ambiguous. The CDR3 contains 13 residues. The V gene lost 10 bases and the J gene lost 7 bases, with 17 bases spanning the gap. Germline V gene sequence: CDR1 MNHNS, CDR2 SASEGT. CDR3 sequence reads: CATSPNTGQPQHF. In DNA form, the CDR3 reads TGTGCCACCTCCCCTAACACCGGACAGCCCCAGCATTTT.